Listed here are 14 T cell receptor beta chains from one sample, sequenced in a study of T cell responses to AZD1222 COVID-19 vaccine. Sequencing used immunoSEQ multiplex PCR; TCRdb keeps in-frame clones, though not all of them. The sample has about 130,000 clones; about nine tenths are singletons. Sequenced material: peripheral blood, taken on day 0 of AZD1222 vaccination. Every receptor here comes from an adult in good health.

J is TRBJ1-6 and V is TRBV7-2; unclear D gene. Deletions cut 5 bases from V and 14 bases from J, with 22 bases between. This CDR3 has 15 residues. Looked up from germline, CDR1 is SGHTA and CDR2 is FQGNSA. The CDR3 region is CASSPPLGVEVTLHF. CDR3 bases: TGTGCCAGCAGCCCCCCTCTCGGGGTAGAGGTGACCCTCCACTTT.

J is TRBJ1-6 and V is TRBV2; 7 nucleotides match TRBD1. The CDR3 length is 17 residues. V was pared by 7 bases and J by 6 bases, with 15 bases of the junction left unmatched. Germline CDR1 is SNHLY and CDR2 is FYNNEI. The CDR3 loop reads CASTRGGLGGANSPLHF. In DNA form, the CDR3 reads TGTGCCAGCACAAGGGGAGGATTAGGGGGCGCTAATTCACCCCTCCACTTT.

The chain couples TRBV30 to TRBJ1-1; D unresolved. Germline V CDR1 and CDR2: GTSNPN, SVGIG (reference sequence). CDR3 length: 15 residues. V lost 5 bases and J 0 bases, leaving 16 bases between the germline ends. CDR3 amino acids: CAWFRISTLNTEAFF. The CDR3, as DNA: TGTGCCTGGTTTAGGATTTCCACCCTGAACACTGAAGCTTTCTTT. Full variable domain (outside the CDR3, taken from reference TRBV30 and TRBJ1-1): SQTIHQWPATLVQPVGSPLSLECTVEGTSNPNLYWYRQAAGRGLQLLFYSVGIGQISSEVPQNLSASRPQDRQFILSSKKLLLSDSGFYLCAWFRISTLNTEAFFGQGTRLTVV.

The gene calls are TRBV12-5 and TRBJ1-1, with TRBD1 matching over 9 bases. V dropped 4 bases and J dropped 4; count of bases not matched to a gene: 4. The CDR3 is 14 residues long. The germline V gene encodes CDR1 LGHNT and CDR2 FRNRAP. CDR3 DNA: TGTGCTAGTGGTTCGGGACAGGGATCCACTGAAGCTTTCTTT. Encoded protein: CASGSGQGSTEAFF.

The V gene is TRBV5-4, the J gene TRBJ2-2; D call uncertain. The CDR3 consists of 14 residues. The germline V gene encodes CDR1 SGHNT and CDR2 YYREEE (reference sequence). V dropped 0 bases and J dropped 2 bases, with 5 bases sitting between them. The CDR3 bases are TGTGCCAGCAGCTTGGGACGCAACACCGGGGAGCTGTTTTTT. It translates to CASSLGRNTGELFF.

The CDR3 nucleotides are TGCGCCAGCAGCCAACGGGACACGGACACTGAAGCTTTCTTT. Encoded protein: CASSQRDTDTEAFF. V and J are TRBV4-1 and TRBJ1-1, with D maybe TRBD1 (6 bases). Germline CDR1 is MGHRA and CDR2 is YSYEKL. CDR3 size: 14 residues. With 2 bases removed from V and 3 bases from J, the gap between germline ends came to 10 bases.

V gene TRBV30 combines with J gene TRBJ1-6; D is unclear. Germline-derived CDR1 and CDR2 are GTSNPN and SVGIG (reference sequence). With 5 bases removed from V and 0 bases from J, the gap between germline ends came to 8 bases. CDR3 length: 14 amino acids. CDR3: CAWGWSSYNSPLHF. The CDR3 DNA is TGTGCCTGGGGCTGGAGCTCCTATAATTCACCCCTCCACTTT.

The rearrangement joins TRBV6-5 to TRBJ2-7; D may be TRBD2 (6 bases). The CDR3 is made up of 14 amino acids. Trimming cost V 0 bases and J 1 base, with 7 bases left between them. Per germline, CDR1 MNHEY and CDR2 SVGAGI. The DNA of the CDR3 is TGTGCCAGCAGTTACTCGGGAGGTTCCTACGAGCAGTACTTC. Translation gives CASSYSGGSYEQYF.

The V and J genes are TRBV18 and TRBJ1-5; D remains unclear. Trimming left V 1 base short and J 0 bases short, with 4 bases between. The CDR3 runs to 14 residues. CDR1 is KGHSH and CDR2 is LQKENI in the germline V gene. CDR3 sequence: CASSPRVSNQPQHF. CDR3 nucleotide sequence: TGTGCCAGCTCACCACGGGTTAGCAATCAGCCCCAGCATTTT.

The chain couples TRBV11-2 to TRBJ2-2, with D possibly TRBD2 on 7 matching bases. V dropped 5 bases and J dropped 3 bases, with 13 bases sitting between them. Germline assignment: CDR1 SGHAT and CDR2 FQNNGV. The CDR3 runs to 15 residues. CDR3: CASSRGAGYTGELFF. For the CDR3, the DNA is TGTGCCAGCAGCCGGGGGGCCGGGTACACCGGGGAGCTGTTTTTT. Drawing the rest from reference TRBV11-2 and TRBJ2-2, the complete variable domain is EAGVAQSPRYKIIEKRQSVAFWCNPISGHATLYWYQQILGQGPKLLIQFQNNGVVDDSQLPKDRFSAERLKGVDSTLKIQPAKLEDSAVYLCASSRGAGYTGELFFGEGSRLTVL.

This clone was recorded once. This chain uses TRBV5-4 with TRBJ2-1, with D perhaps TRBD1 or TRBD2 (5 bases each). The CDR3 runs to 15 residues. CDR1 and CDR2 (germline): SGHNT, YYREEE (reference sequence). V lost 6 bases and J 8 bases, leaving 21 bases between the germline ends. The DNA of the CDR3 is TGTGCCAGCACCAAAGGGCCAGGGAGATTCGATGAGCAGTTCTTC. Its translation is CASTKGPGRFDEQFF.

This chain uses TRBV7-8 with TRBJ2-7, with a weak D call TRBD2 (6 bases). The length of the CDR3 is 14 residues. Trimming left V 3 bases short and J 5 bases short, with 14 bases between. The V gene's germline CDR1 is SGHVS and CDR2 FQNEAQ. The CDR3 bases are TGTGCCAGCAGCTTCTCCGGGACTTTCGACGAGCAGTACTTC. Encoded protein: CASSFSGTFDEQYF. The variable domain in full, with the rest retrieved from reference TRBV7-8 and TRBJ2-7, is GAGVSQSPRYKVAKRGQDVALRCDPISGHVSLFWYQQALGQGPEFLTYFQNEAQLDKSGLPSDRFFAERPEGSVSTLKIQRTQQEDSAVYLCASSFSGTFDEQYFGPGTRLTVT.

This clone was recorded once. The chain uses TRBV19 and TRBJ1-1; D is ambiguous. The CDR3 covers 14 residues. Trimming stripped 3 bases from V and 0 bases from J, with 8 bases between. Germline CDR1 and CDR2: LNHDA and SQIVND (reference sequence). The chain's CDR3 is CASSIFQLNTEAFF. CDR3 sequence (DNA): TGTGCCAGTAGTATCTTCCAGCTGAACACTGAAGCTTTCTTT. Together with reference TRBV19 and TRBJ1-1, the CDR3 gives the full variable domain: DGGITQSPKYLFRKEGQNVTLSCEQNLNHDAMYWYRQDPGQGLRLIYYSQIVNDFQKGDIAEGYSVSREKKESFPLTVTSAQKNPTAFYLCASSIFQLNTEAFFGQGTRLTVV.

This chain links TRBV28 with TRBJ1-2; TRBD1 matches 7 bases. This CDR3 is 15 amino acids long. CDR1 is MDHEN and CDR2 is SYDVKM in the germline V gene. J gave up 3 bases and V 4 bases, and 8 bases lay outside the gene matches. As DNA, the CDR3 is TGTGCCAGCAGTTCCTACAGGGGTCGGGACTATGGCTACACCTTC. Its protein is CASSSYRGRDYGYTF.